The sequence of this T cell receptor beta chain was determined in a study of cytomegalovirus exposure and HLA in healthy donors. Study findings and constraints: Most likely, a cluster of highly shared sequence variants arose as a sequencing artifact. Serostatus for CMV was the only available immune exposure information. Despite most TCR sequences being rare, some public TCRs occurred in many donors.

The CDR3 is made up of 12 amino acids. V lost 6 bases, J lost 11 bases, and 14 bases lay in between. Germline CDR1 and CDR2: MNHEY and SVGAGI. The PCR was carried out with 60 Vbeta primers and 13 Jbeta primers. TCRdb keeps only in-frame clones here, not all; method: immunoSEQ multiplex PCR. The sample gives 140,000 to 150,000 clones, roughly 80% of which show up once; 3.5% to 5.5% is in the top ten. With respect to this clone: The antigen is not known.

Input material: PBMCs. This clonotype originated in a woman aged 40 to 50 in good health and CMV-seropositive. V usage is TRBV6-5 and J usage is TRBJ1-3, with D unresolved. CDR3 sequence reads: CASSSSTPPIYF. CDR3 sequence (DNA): TGTGCCAGCAGCTCCTCGACACCTCCCATATATTTT.